These 2 T cell receptor beta chains were all obtained from the same sample, sequenced in a study of T cell responses to AZD1222 COVID-19 vaccine. TCRdb's copy holds only in-frame clones and misses some; the assay was immunoSEQ multiplex PCR. In the table there are 150,000 to 180,000 clones, roughly 90% of which are singletons. The sequencing used peripheral blood, collected on day 0 of AZD1222 vaccination. Receptor source: an adult in good health.

The chain employs TRBV3-1 (or the pseudogene TRBV3-2) and TRBJ2-1, with TRBD2 matching over 9 bases. The V gene end was trimmed by 5 bases and the J gene end by 8 bases; junction bases not matched to a gene: 13. Per germline, CDR1 LGHDT and CDR2 YNNKEL (reference sequence). CDR3 size: 16 residues. The CDR3 nucleotides are TGTGCCAGCAGCACTACACGCGGGAGGGCCCTTCATGAGCAGTTCTTC. Translation gives CASSTTRGRALHEQFF.

The chain is built from TRBV14 and TRBJ1-4; 9 nucleotides match TRBD1. The CDR3 spans 17 residues. Germline V gene lookup returns CDR1 SGHDN and CDR2 FVKESK. J was trimmed by 8 bases and V by 4 bases; bases with no gene match: 14. The CDR3 loop is CASSRGQGVVAGEKLFF. The CDR3 bases are TGTGCCAGCAGCCGGGGACAGGGAGTAGTCGCAGGGGAAAAACTGTTTTTT.